This is a list of T cell receptor beta chains from one sample in a study of T cell responses to AZD1222 COVID-19 vaccine. Sequencing used immunoSEQ multiplex PCR; TCRdb keeps in-frame clones, though not all of them. The profile shows about 130,000 clones, 84% of them singletons. The source was peripheral blood, collected on day 0 of AZD1222 vaccination. These receptors all stem from an adult in good health. Each CDR3 is given without its conserved first and last residue.

v_call cdr3_aa
TRBV5-6 ASSYRTVGFSYNEQF
TRBV28 ASSLPAQGNTEAF
TRBV6-4 ASTVVTGYPGANVLT
TRBV21-1 ASSKRPPQSEAF
TRBV29-1 SVGHNEQF
TRBV7-2 ASRSRQAPWGNTIY
TRBV5-1 ASSPGQSNSPLH
TRBV30 AWSDGPQGLNQPQH
TRBV18 ASSAQGNSNQPQH
TRBV27 ASSRTGKPYEQY
TRBV4-1 ASSQEASGAPGANVLT
TRBV24-1 ATSEDGITEAF
TRBV11-3 ASSLSSGTGELF
TRBV27 ASSLERGRQETQY
TRBV19 ASTRDRYGYT
TRBV7-9 ASSLDGISPLH
TRBV6-5 ASSLRGPYEQY
TRBV28 ASRGGALWGYT
TRBV5-6 ASSSAARGYT
TRBV29-1 SVGNNNQPQH
TRBV7-9 ASSSRDNYGNEQF
TRBV4-1 ASSQQGGGWNYGYT